The 20 T cell receptor beta chains below come from one sample, sequenced in a study of vaccination and CD4 T cells after COVID-19. At the Johns Hopkins FTIC core, DNA taken from cultured CD4+ T cells was sequenced by way of the Oncomine TCR Beta short-read assay. TCRdb reprocessed the PCR reads via MiXCR and lists one record per CDR3 protein. The sample gives about 18,000 distinct CDR3 sequences, roughly 49% of which show up once; approximately 19% is in the top ten. Treatment indicated: approximately 10-day PBMC culture with coronavirus spike peptide pools or control peptides (ViraFEST assay). Their antigens are not known. The sequencing here drew on CD4+ T cells from blood, cultured in vitro, taken before SARS-CoV-2 vaccination. All receptors derive from a human donor who had recovered from COVID-19.

This sequence joins TRBV20-1 and TRBJ1-3; TRBD1 agrees at 9 bases. Germline-derived CDR1 and CDR2 are DFQATT and SNEGSKA (reference sequence). The CDR3 contains 18 residues. V gave up 0 bases and J gave up 0 bases; unmatched junction bases: 9. CDR3 protein: CSARDGGTGLLSGNTIYF. CDR3 DNA sequence: TGCAGTGCTAGAGATGGTGGGACAGGGCTCCTCTCTGGAAACACCATATATTTT.

V and J are TRBV28 and TRBJ2-3; 7 bases align to TRBD2. CDR3 length: 16 residues. Trimming at V came to 8 bases and at J to 3 bases, leaving 14 bases not matched to a gene. CDR1 MDHEN and CDR2 SYDVKM come from the germline V gene. The CDR3 spells CASYRKRAGETDTQYF. CDR3 bases: TGTGCCAGCTACCGTAAAAGGGCGGGAGAGACAGATACGCAGTATTTT.

The chain carries TRBV7-9 and TRBJ2-3, with D unresolved. V was trimmed by 1 base and J by 4 bases, leaving 9 bases between them. Per the germline V gene, CDR1 is SEHNR and CDR2 is FQNEAQ (reference sequence). This CDR3 is built from 14 residues. The CDR3 DNA reads as TGTGCCAGCAGCTTAGGAGGATCGGCAGATACGCAGTATTTT. This gives the protein CASSLGGSADTQYF.

The chain uses TRBV6-1 and TRBJ1-5, with D uncertain. Trimming shortened V by 6 bases and J by 2 bases, and 8 bases separated the two germline ends. The CDR3 runs 13 residues. Germline CDR1 reads MNHNS; CDR2 reads SASEGT. CDR3 nucleotide sequence: TGTGCCAGCAGACGGACGGGCAATCAGCCCCAGCATTTT. This encodes CASRRTGNQPQHF.

The chain has TRBV7-2 and TRBJ1-3; no reliable D call. V lost 4 bases, J lost 0 bases, and 7 bases lay in between. Per germline, CDR1 SGHTA and CDR2 FQGNSA. The CDR3 loop spans 14 amino acids. The CDR3 nucleotides are TGTGCCAGCAGCTCGGTCCTCTCTGGAAACACCATATATTTT. Translating it yields CASSSVLSGNTIYF. The whole variable domain, filled in from reference TRBV7-2 and TRBJ1-3, reads GAGVSQSPSNKVTEKGKDVELRCDPISGHTALYWYRQSLGQGLEFLIYFQGNSAPDKSGLPSDRFSAERTGGSVSTLTIQRTQQEDSAVYLCASSSVLSGNTIYFGEGSWLTVV.

The chain couples TRBV20-1 to TRBJ1-3; 9 bases match TRBD1. CDR1 and CDR2 (germline): DFQATT, SNEGSKA (reference sequence). V lost 6 bases and J lost 2; bases outside the gene matches: 8. The CDR3 sequence is 15 residues long. CDR3 nucleotides: TGCAGTGCGCAGACCGACAGGGGGACTGGAAACACCATATATTTT. It yields the protein CSAQTDRGTGNTIYF.

This clonotype has a single count. Because the CDR3's place on the DNA is in doubt, the DNA is left out and the CDR3 is given as listed by TCRdb. This chain uses TRBV6-1 with TRBJ1-2. CDR1 is MNHNS and CDR2 is SASEGT in the germline V gene. Termini included, the CDR3 measures 13 amino acids. CDR3 sequence: CASSEGWGLGNTF.

The chain recombines TRBV9 with TRBJ2-1; a weak D match, TRBD1 (5 bases). Germline V CDR1 and CDR2: SGDLS, YYNGEE. This CDR3 contains 16 residues. V was cut by 0 bases and J by 2 bases, with 12 bases left in between. CDR3 bases: TGTGCCAGCAGCGTAGAGGGCAGGGCTACCTACAATGAGCAGTTCTTC. This codes for CASSVEGRATYNEQFF.

This clonotype occurred once. The chain links TRBV20-1 to TRBJ2-7; D might be TRBD2 (6 bases). CDR1 is DFQATT and CDR2 is SNEGSKA in the germline V gene (reference sequence). The CDR3 has 12 amino acids. V gave up 6 bases and J gave up 0 bases, with 9 bases separating them. The CDR3 DNA reads as TGCAGTGCCCGGCGGGACTCCTACGAGCAGTACTTC. Translated, it gives CSARRDSYEQYF.

The chain links TRBV7-2 to TRBJ2-5; D possibly corresponds to TRBD1 (6 bases). CDR3 length equals 14 residues. Germline CDR1 reads SGHTA; CDR2 reads FQGNSA. The germline V and J ends were trimmed by 1 base and 7 bases, with 13 bases remaining between them. The DNA for the CDR3 is TGTGCCAGCAGCTTAGTACCAGGGGAAGTGACCCAGTACTTC. Amino acids: CASSLVPGEVTQYF.

V is TRBV6-1 and J is TRBJ2-1; D assignment may be TRBD1 or TRBD2 (5 bases each). V was shortened by 0 bases and J by 2 bases, with 8 bases between the two germline ends. This CDR3 is built from 15 residues. The germline V gene encodes CDR1 MNHNS and CDR2 SASEGT. CDR3: CASSEARGPYNEQFF. CDR3 bases: TGTGCCAGCAGTGAAGCAAGGGGACCCTACAATGAGCAGTTCTTC.

The chain combines TRBV7-6 with TRBJ2-1; unclear D gene. CDR1 is SGHVS and CDR2 is FNYEAQ in the germline V gene. This CDR3 comprises 12 residues. Trimming took 5 bases from V and 5 from J, leaving 7 bases between them. The CDR3: CASSPVDNEQFF. CDR3 DNA sequence: TGTGCCAGCAGCCCCGTAGACAATGAGCAGTTCTTC.

The rearrangement uses TRBV7-2 and TRBJ1-6; no reliable D call. This CDR3 contains 14 residues. Trimming removed 4 bases at V and 7 bases at J, with 11 bases between. Germline-derived CDR1 and CDR2 are SGHTA and FQGNSA. The chain's CDR3 is CASSSRVQNSPLHF. CDR3 nucleotide sequence: TGTGCCAGCAGCTCAAGGGTACAGAATTCACCCCTCCACTTT. Supplemented by reference TRBV7-2 and TRBJ1-6, the full variable domain reads GAGVSQSPSNKVTEKGKDVELRCDPISGHTALYWYRQSLGQGLEFLIYFQGNSAPDKSGLPSDRFSAERTGGSVSTLTIQRTQQEDSAVYLCASSSRVQNSPLHFGNGTRLTVT.

This chain connects TRBV4-1 to TRBJ1-5; tentatively, D is TRBD1 (5 bases). CDR3 length equals 16 residues. V shed 4 bases and J shed 0 bases, with 13 bases lying between them. In germline, CDR1 is MGHRA, CDR2 YSYEKL. The CDR3 is CASSPMTATSNQPQHF. In nucleotides, the CDR3 is TGCGCCAGCAGCCCCATGACAGCAACTAGCAATCAGCCCCAGCATTTT.

The chain combines TRBV7-2 with TRBJ2-1, with D perhaps matching TRBD1 (6 bases). V was shortened by 2 bases and J by 7 bases, with 15 bases between the two germline ends. The CDR3 contains 15 residues. Germline CDR1 and CDR2: SGHTA and FQGNSA. Here the CDR3 reads CASSLKQGLRNEQFF. As DNA, the CDR3 is TGTGCCAGCAGCTTAAAGCAGGGGCTACGGAATGAGCAGTTCTTC.

The J gene is TRBJ1-2, the V gene TRBV7-3; D remains ambiguous. This CDR3 comprises 17 residues. V lost 3 bases, J lost 1 base, and 18 bases lay in between. Looked up from germline, CDR1 is SGHTA and CDR2 is FQGTGA. This CDR3 reads CASSLGWLTTHNYGYTF. Here the CDR3 DNA reads TGTGCCAGCAGCTTGGGGTGGTTGACCACCCATAACTATGGCTACACCTTC.

The chain uses TRBV11-2 and TRBJ1-2; TRBD1 is a possible D gene (5 bases). The ends were cut back, 5 bases at V and 10 bases at J, with 23 bases in the middle. The CDR3 covers 15 residues. Germline CDR1 is SGHAT and CDR2 is FQNNGV. The CDR3 protein is CASSQRRGGGSVYTF. The CDR3 nucleotides read TGTGCCAGCAGCCAGCGCCGGGGCGGAGGTTCGGTCTACACCTTC.

The chain links TRBV11-2 to TRBJ2-7, with D possibly called TRBD1 or TRBD2 (6 bases each). CDR3 size: 14 residues. Germline lookup yields CDR1 SGHAT and CDR2 FQNNGV. V lost 5 bases and J 6 bases, leaving 17 bases between the germline ends. The CDR3 loop reads CASSRLRGGSEQYF. The CDR3 DNA reads TGTGCCAGCAGCAGACTACGAGGGGGGAGCGAGCAGTACTTC. The full variable domain, with the rest looked up from reference TRBV11-2 and TRBJ2-7, is EAGVAQSPRYKIIEKRQSVAFWCNPISGHATLYWYQQILGQGPKLLIQFQNNGVVDDSQLPKDRFSAERLKGVDSTLKIQPAKLEDSAVYLCASSRLRGGSEQYFGPGTRLTVT.

The V and J genes are TRBV19 and TRBJ1-6; TRBD1 might be the D (5 bases). The CDR3 loop spans 16 amino acids. Trimming shortened V by 5 bases and J by 4 bases, and 15 bases separated the two germline ends. Germline assignment: CDR1 LNHDA and CDR2 SQIVND (reference sequence). CDR3 amino acids: CASSSTTERYNSPLHF. In DNA, the CDR3 is TGTGCCAGTAGTTCCACGACAGAACGATATAATTCACCCCTCCACTTT.

This clonotype has a single count. V and J are TRBV2 and TRBJ1-1; D is ambiguous. The V gene lost 10 bases and the J gene lost 10 bases, with 13 bases spanning the gap. The germline V gene encodes CDR1 SNHLY and CDR2 FYNNEI. The CDR3 length is 10 residues. CDR3 nucleotide sequence: TGTGCCATCACAGTGGTAGGAGCTTTCTTT. Residues: CAITVVGAFF.